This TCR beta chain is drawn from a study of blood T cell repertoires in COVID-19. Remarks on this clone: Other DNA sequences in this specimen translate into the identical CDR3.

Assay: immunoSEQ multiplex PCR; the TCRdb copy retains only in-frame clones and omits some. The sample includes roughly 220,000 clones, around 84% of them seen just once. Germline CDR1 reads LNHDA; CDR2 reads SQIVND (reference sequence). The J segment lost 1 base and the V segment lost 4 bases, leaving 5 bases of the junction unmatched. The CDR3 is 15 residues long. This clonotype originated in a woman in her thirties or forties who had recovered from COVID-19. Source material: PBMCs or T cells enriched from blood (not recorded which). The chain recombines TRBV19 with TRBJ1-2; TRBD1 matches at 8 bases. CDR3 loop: CASSTQDRGNYGYTF. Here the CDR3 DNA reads TGTGCCAGTAGTACACAAGACAGGGGTAACTATGGCTACACCTTC. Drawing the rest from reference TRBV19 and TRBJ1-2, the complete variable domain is DGGITQSPKYLFRKEGQNVTLSCEQNLNHDAMYWYRQDPGQGLRLIYYSQIVNDFQKGDIAEGYSVSREKKESFPLTVTSAQKNPTAFYLCASSTQDRGNYGYTFGSGTRLTVV.